This T cell receptor beta chain originates from a study of blood T cell repertoires in COVID-19. Study information: Sites in the United States, Italy and Spain provided acute and convalescent COVID-19 samples. Sources were T cells, B-cell-depleted T cells, or PBMCs; the material itself was cDNA or gDNA.

Per the original data handling: Reference gene primer amplification gave estimated nucleated cell counts. Some clones are missing from TCRdb's copy, which holds only in-frame ones; the method was immunoSEQ multiplex PCR. V, J and clone size are taken as reported in that table, and D and trimming were inferred from the DNA itself. This sample has around 200,000 clones, with 85% to 90% found just once. This CDR3 is 15 amino acids long. Germline CDR1 and CDR2: SGHTA and FQGNSA. V shed 2 bases and J 6 bases; nucleotides not matched to a gene: 8. Sequencing was performed on peripheral blood. V gene TRBV7-2 combines with J gene TRBJ1-2, with 8 bases matching TRBD1. The clonotype was recovered from an elderly man with acute or convalescent COVID-19. The CDR3 sequence is CASSLLGQGRDGYTF. DNA for the CDR3: TGTGCCAGCAGCTTACTAGGACAGGGTAGGGATGGCTACACCTTC.